This T cell receptor (beta chain) was captured by sequencing in a study of Ad26.COV2.S vaccination and SARS-CoV-2 variants. Study context: Trial arm assignment for the donor was COV1001 Ad26.COV2.S. Into the muscle, Ad26.COV2.S was dosed once or twice, 56 days apart.

Sample treatment: roughly 18 received Ad26.COV2.S at low or high dose, single or two shots; about 5 received placebo; per-sample allocation not given. Sampling was done on day 63 after the first vaccine or placebo injection. This clone was seen just once. Germline assignment: CDR1 SGHAT and CDR2 FQNNGV. The CDR3 runs 10 residues. Trimming stripped 7 bases from V and 4 bases from J, with 4 bases between. Sequenced by immunoSEQ multiplex PCR; TCRdb stores in-frame clones only, minus some. The table has around 380,000 clones, around 85% seen once; the top ten hold under 3.5%. This sample comprised peripheral blood, obtained in a trial of Ad26.COV2.S vaccine versus placebo. The TCR originated in a person aged 18-65 years who received the Ad26.COV2.S COVID-19 vaccine or a placebo. The V and J genes are TRBV11-2 and TRBJ1-1, with unresolved D. This CDR3 reads CASKGTEAFF. In nucleotides, the CDR3 is TGTGCCAGCAAGGGCACTGAAGCTTTCTTT.